This TCR beta chain was found in a study of T cell responses to AZD1222 COVID-19 vaccine. This CDR3 comprises 14 residues. V was cut by 7 bases and J by 1 base, with 16 bases left in between. Germline CDR1 GTSNPN, CDR2 SVGIG (reference sequence). The repertoire was sequenced with immunoSEQ multiplex PCR; TCRdb's copy has only in-frame clones and lacks some. The profile shows some 150,000 clones, around 89% of them singletons. This receptor was taken from an adult in good health. The chain combines TRBV30 with TRBJ1-2, with unresolved D. The sequencing here drew on peripheral blood, taken on day 0 of MenACWY control vaccination. The CDR3 protein is CALGPFDVNYGYTF. Written as DNA, the CDR3 is TGTGCCTTGGGCCCGTTCGACGTTAACTATGGCTACACCTTC.